A selection of T cell receptor beta chains follows, all from one sample in a study of cytomegalovirus exposure and HLA in healthy donors. The method was immunoSEQ multiplex PCR; TCRdb's version includes in-frame clones alone and lacks a portion of them. The sample lists 150,000 to 200,000 clones; roughly 80% were seen once. The sample comprised PBMCs. The receptors here all came from a male donor in good health and CMV-seronegative. Each CDR3 is given with its conserved first and last residue. The D gene is left open where the match is weak. Part of the rows lack a size; the others show once, few, many or a class for expanded clones.

clone size	V gene	J gene	D gene	CDR3 DNA	CDR3 protein
.	TRBV7-3	TRBJ2-3	TRBD2	TGTGCCAGCAGCCGGACTAGCGGGGGAGATACGCAGTATTTT	CASSRTSGGDTQYF
.	TRBV5-1	TRBJ2-5	.	TGCGCCAGCAGTACTGACCAAGAGACCCAGTACTTC	CASSTDQETQYF
.	TRBV10-3	TRBJ2-7	TRBD1	TGTGCCACGGTTAGGGACAGGGATACCTACGAGCAGTACTTC	CATVRDRDTYEQYF
.	TRBV5-6	TRBJ2-1	TRBD2	TGTGCCAGCAGTCCTCTAGCGGGGGGAAACAATGAGCAGTTCTTC	CASSPLAGGNNEQFF
few	TRBV2	TRBJ1-1	.	TGTGCCAGCAGTGAAGCTGGGGCCTACTTTAACACTGAAGCTTTCTTT	CASSEAGAYFNTEAFF
.	TRBV5-1	TRBJ2-5	.	TGCGCCAGCAAGGGCCACAGAGGGGAGACCCAGTACTTC	CASKGHRGETQYF
.	TRBV6-5	TRBJ2-7	TRBD2	TGTGCCAGCAGTTACGCGGGACTAGCGGGAGCTTACGAGCAGTACTTC	CASSYAGLAGAYEQYF
.	TRBV7-2	TRBJ2-3	TRBD2	TGTGCCAGCAGCTCCCGGACTAGCGGGGGTAGCACAGATACGCAGTATTTT	CASSSRTSGGSTDTQYF
.	TRBV7-9	TRBJ1-4	TRBD1	TGTGCCAGCAGCTTAGCGAGGGGGCTGGATGAAAAACTGTTTTTT	CASSLARGLDEKLFF
once	TRBV5-1	TRBJ1-1	.	TGCGCCAGCAGCTTGGACAGCCAGAACACTGAAGCTTTCTTT	CASSLDSQNTEAFF